The source of this T cell receptor beta chain is a study of shared clonotypes between healthy human individuals. Study conclusions and caveats: Donor clonotype sharing was expected to depend on sequencing depth.

V gave up 5 bases and J gave up 3 bases, with 17 bases separating them. This CDR3 is built from 16 residues. Germline CDR1 SGHRS, CDR2 YFSETQ. Healthy HIV-negative adults without recent acute infections or vaccinations served as donors. Deep-level assay runs were performed. Some clones are missing from TCRdb's copy, which holds only in-frame ones; the method was immunoSEQ multiplex PCR. The sample has 400,000 to 600,000 clones, 70% to 80% seen once. As to this clone: Its antigen is unknown.

The chain carries TRBV5-1 and TRBJ2-2, with a possible D match to TRBD2 (5 bases). This TCR was recovered from a woman aged 35 to 49 in good health. Some clones in this sample may be carry-over from other donors' samples. The sequenced sample was PBMCs. CDR3 bases: TGCGCCAGCAGGCTCCCGAAGGCCGGGGACACCGGGGAGCTGTTTTTT. It is translated as CASRLPKAGDTGELFF.